The 31 T cell receptor beta chains below all came from one sample that was sequenced in a study of human T cells and chemical hapten exposure. From whole blood left unfractionated, total RNA was extracted. TCRdb passed the 5' RACE reads through MiXCR, listing each CDR3 protein once. The table has 70,000 to 85,000 distinct CDR3 sequences, 15% seen once. The origin of the receptors is a female donor in good health.

This chain uses TRBV10-3 with TRBJ1-5; D remains unclear. CDR3 length: 14 residues. The V and J ends lost 3 bases and 5 bases respectively, with 11 bases between them. CDR1 ENHRY and CDR2 SYGVKD come from the germline V gene. The CDR3 region has the DNA TGTGCCATCAGTGACCCGGACCCCGATCAGCCCCAGCATTTT. Its translation is CAISDPDPDQPQHF.

The CDR3 coding sequence is TGTGCCAGCAGCCTACAGAGCGGGAGGGGATGGGGTGAGCAGTTCTTC. Its translation: CASSLQSGRGWGEQFF. The chain employs TRBV13 and TRBJ2-1; the match to TRBD2 covers 10 bases. Per the germline V gene, CDR1 is PRHDT and CDR2 is FYEKMQ (reference sequence). V was clipped by 5 bases and J by 9 bases; unmatched bases: 13. The CDR3 spans 16 residues.

This clonotype was detected a few times. The genes are TRBV5-4 and TRBJ2-1; 8 positions agree with TRBD2. V lost 5 bases to trimming and J lost 7 bases; unmatched junction nucleotides: 5. This CDR3 contains 13 residues. In germline, CDR1 is SGHNT, CDR2 YYREEE (reference sequence). CDR3 residues: CASRERERNEQFF. DNA for the CDR3: TGTGCCAGCAGGGAGCGGGAGCGAAATGAGCAGTTCTTC.

V usage is TRBV12-3 or TRBV12-4 and J usage is TRBJ1-1; D unclear. There are 12 residues in the CDR3. V gave up 1 base and J gave up 5 bases, with 5 bases separating them. CDR3 in DNA: TGTGCCAGCAGTTTAGAGGGAACTGAAGCTTTCTTT. This encodes CASSLEGTEAFF.

This clonotype was seen ten or more times. J is TRBJ1-6 and V is TRBV12-3 or TRBV12-4; D perhaps matches TRBD1 (5 bases). V shed 7 bases and J shed 9 bases, with 13 bases lying between them. The CDR3 contains 13 residues. The CDR3 region has the DNA TGTGCCAGCAACAGCAGGGAGGGTTCACCCCTCCACTTT. Amino acid sequence: CASNSREGSPLHF.

This chain uses TRBV20-1 with TRBJ2-3; TRBD2 matches 11 bases. Germline CDR1 reads DFQATT; CDR2 reads SNEGSKA (reference sequence). The V segment lost 1 base and the J segment 4 bases; nucleotides outside the gene matches: 7. The CDR3 loop spans 16 amino acids. The CDR3 spells CSARAPGSGRADTQYF. Written as DNA, the CDR3 is TGCAGTGCTAGAGCCCCCGGTAGCGGGAGGGCAGATACGCAGTATTTT.

The rearrangement links TRBV12-3 or TRBV12-4 to TRBJ1-1; TRBD1 matches 8 bases. The CDR3 sequence is 15 residues long. The J segment lost 3 bases and the V segment lost 5 bases, leaving 8 bases of the junction unmatched. The DNA of the CDR3 is TGTGCCAGCAGTCCAGGGGGCGGGTTTTACACTGAAGCTTTCTTT. Protein product: CASSPGGGFYTEAFF.

This clonotype was seen many times. The chain carries TRBV6-4 and TRBJ2-3; TRBD2 matches 8 bases. V shed 3 bases, J shed 2 bases, and the junction held 4 bases outside the gene matches. The CDR3 sequence is 15 residues long. CDR1 MRHNA and CDR2 SNTAGT come from the germline V gene. The CDR3 DNA follows: TGTGCCAGCAGTGAACTAGCGGAGCCCACAGATACGCAGTATTTT. It specifies CASSELAEPTDTQYF.

In the case of this clonotype: Relative to the germline gene, one junction end is altered; a read error may explain this. The chain couples TRBV29-1 to TRBJ1-2, with 7 bases identical to TRBD1. CDR3 length: 12 residues. Germline lookup yields CDR1 SQVTM and CDR2 ANQGSEA. CDR3 nucleotides: TGCAGCGTCGAAGACAGGGTGTTTGGCTACACCTTC. Translation gives CSVEDRVFGYTF.

This clonotype has just a few counts. V usage is TRBV28 and J usage is TRBJ2-7; 9 nucleotides align to TRBD1. Germline CDR1 MDHEN, CDR2 SYDVKM. Trimming at V came to 5 bases and at J to 4 bases, leaving 12 bases not matched to a gene. The CDR3 is 16 amino acids. Written as DNA, the CDR3 is TGTGCCAGCAGTCCCAGGGGAGGGACAGGGCCTTACGAGCAGTACTTC. Amino acid sequence: CASSPRGGTGPYEQYF.

The chain uses TRBV5-6 and TRBJ2-5; 11 bases match TRBD2. Germline CDR1 SGHDT, CDR2 YYEEEE. There are 15 residues in the CDR3. The V and J ends lost 3 bases and 2 bases, in that order; junction bases with no gene match: 3. CDR3 loop: CASSSTSGTQETQYF. CDR3 sequence (DNA): TGTGCCAGCAGCTCGACTAGCGGGACACAAGAGACCCAGTACTTC.

Ten or more counts support this clonotype. V is TRBV2 and J is TRBJ2-3; possible D gene TRBD1, 6 bases. The CDR3 loop spans 13 amino acids. Germline V CDR1 and CDR2: SNHLY, FYNNEI. The V end lost 8 bases, the J end lost 2 bases, and 11 bases lay between the germline ends. CDR3 DNA: TGTGCCAGCGAGACAGGAAACACAGATACGCAGTATTTT. This encodes CASETGNTDTQYF.

This clonotype was counted many times. The V and J genes are TRBV5-1 and TRBJ1-1, with 8 bases that match TRBD1. Trimming cost V 4 bases and J 1 base; bases outside gene matches: 3. The germline gives CDR1 SGHRS, CDR2 YFSETQ. This CDR3 has 14 amino acids. Written as DNA, the CDR3 is TGCGCCAGCAGCCCGGGGACAGGGAACACTGAAGCTTTCTTT. Its protein is CASSPGTGNTEAFF.

The chain is built from TRBV5-1 and TRBJ2-3; perhaps TRBD2 as D (6 bases). There are 14 residues in the CDR3. CDR1 SGHRS and CDR2 YFSETQ come from the germline V gene. The V end lost 7 bases, the J end lost 6 bases, and 18 bases lay between the germline ends. CDR3 coding DNA: TGCGCCAGCCATACGAACCGGGGGATGGATACGCAGTATTTT. It encodes CASHTNRGMDTQYF.

This rearrangement joins TRBV29-1 to TRBJ1-1, with D perhaps TRBD1 (5 bases). Deletions cut 6 bases from V and 3 bases from J, with 14 bases between. Per germline, CDR1 SQVTM and CDR2 ANQGSEA. CDR3 length: 13 amino acids. CDR3 amino acids: CSVGGRRYTEAFF. The CDR3 nucleotides are TGCAGCGTGGGGGGACGGAGGTACACTGAAGCTTTCTTT.

Only a few counts were recorded for this clonotype. This chain uses TRBV20-1 with TRBJ2-3; D unclear. The CDR3 runs to 12 residues. The germline gives CDR1 DFQATT, CDR2 SNEGSKA (reference sequence). V shed 8 bases and J shed 4 bases, with 13 bases lying between them. CDR3 in amino acids: CSPKHEPDTQYF. Written as DNA, the CDR3 is TGCAGTCCGAAACATGAACCAGATACGCAGTATTTT.

This rearrangement joins TRBV5-1 to TRBJ2-7; D is uncertain. This CDR3 comprises 13 residues. Trimming removed 0 bases from V and 6 bases from J, with 10 bases in between. CDR1 and CDR2 (germline): SGHRS, YFSETQ. The CDR3, as DNA: TGCGCCAGCAGCTTGGACCCTAATCTCGAGCAGTACTTC. This encodes CASSLDPNLEQYF.

The chain has TRBV29-1 and TRBJ2-3, with D perhaps assigned TRBD1 or TRBD2 (5 bases each). V was clipped by 7 bases and J by 4 bases, with 15 bases between them. This CDR3 is built from 13 residues. Germline CDR1 and CDR2: SQVTM and ANQGSEA. The CDR3 spells CSAEGVSADTQYF. In DNA, the CDR3 is TGCAGCGCAGAAGGGGTTAGCGCAGATACGCAGTATTTT.

This chain connects TRBV7-2 to TRBJ1-6; 11 bases align to TRBD1. The V and J ends lost 0 bases and 9 bases, in that order; junction bases with no gene match: 10. This CDR3 contains 18 residues. Looked up from germline, CDR1 is SGHTA and CDR2 is FQGNSA. CDR3 in amino acids: CASSLARGWTGGVSPLHF. The CDR3 DNA follows: TGTGCCAGCAGCTTAGCCCGGGGCTGGACAGGGGGCGTTTCACCCCTCCACTTT.

In this sample, this clonotype turned up a few times. The genes are TRBV11-2 and TRBJ2-7; TRBD2 might be the D (6 bases). The V gene's germline CDR1 is SGHAT and CDR2 FQNNGV. The length of the CDR3 is 16 residues. Trimming took 4 bases from V and 0 from J, leaving 16 bases between them. The CDR3 region has the DNA TGTGCCAGCAGCTCCCTACTGAGACTAGGCTCCTACGAGCAGTACTTC. As protein: CASSSLLRLGSYEQYF.

The chain recombines TRBV20-1 with TRBJ1-2; D ambiguous. From germline, CDR1 is DFQATT and CDR2 SNEGSKA (reference sequence). Trimming took 6 bases from V and 1 from J, leaving 6 bases between them. The CDR3 is 11 amino acids. In DNA, the CDR3 is TGCAGTGCCCCAATTAACTATGGCTACACCTTC. This sequence encodes CSAPINYGYTF.

The chain joins TRBV20-1 to TRBJ2-3, with TRBD1 identical over 8 bases. CDR1 and CDR2 from the germline V gene are DFQATT and SNEGSKA (reference sequence). The CDR3 runs 15 residues. The junction had 4 bases not matched to a gene; V was cut back by 1 base and J by 1 base. In DNA, the CDR3 is TGCAGTGCTAGAGTCCCGGACAGGGGCACAGATACGCAGTATTTT. Translating it yields CSARVPDRGTDTQYF.

Only a few counts were recorded for this clonotype. This chain links TRBV5-1 with TRBJ2-2; D is perhaps TRBD2 (6 bases). Trimming took 1 base from V and 5 from J, leaving 12 bases between them. CDR3 length: 15 residues. Germline V gives CDR1 SGHRS, CDR2 YFSETQ. The DNA for the CDR3 is TGCGCCAGCAGCTTGTACGGGAGTGGAACCGGGGAGCTGTTTTTT. Translation gives CASSLYGSGTGELFF.

The chain couples TRBV5-1 to TRBJ1-2; 8 bases fit TRBD1. The CDR3 has 14 residues. Trimming took 6 bases from V and 8 from J; bases not matched to a gene: 12. Per germline, CDR1 SGHRS and CDR2 YFSETQ. CDR3 residues: CASTAGGAASGYTF. The CDR3 coding sequence is TGCGCCAGCACGGCAGGGGGCGCTGCGAGCGGCTACACCTTC.

This clonotype was seen a handful of times. The rearrangement joins TRBV6-5 to TRBJ2-1; unclear D gene. V was trimmed by 0 bases and J by 2 bases, leaving 11 bases between them. The CDR3 contains 16 residues. Germline CDR1 and CDR2: MNHEY and SVGAGI. The CDR3 sequence is CASSYSSRAAYNEQFF. The DNA of the CDR3 is TGTGCCAGCAGTTACTCGTCTAGGGCGGCCTACAATGAGCAGTTCTTC.

This clonotype has just a few counts. The rearrangement joins TRBV20-1 to TRBJ2-1; 14 positions agree with TRBD2. From germline, CDR1 is DFQATT and CDR2 SNEGSKA (reference sequence). The CDR3 spans 17 residues. With 5 bases clipped from V and 1 base from J, the junction kept 7 bases outside the gene matches. CDR3 DNA: TGCAGTGCTCGTGGGACTAGCGGGAGCCGGTCCTACAATGAGCAGTTCTTC. Translating it yields CSARGTSGSRSYNEQFF.

V is TRBV6-1 and J is TRBJ2-3; D is perhaps TRBD1 (6 bases). Between the trimmed V and J ends, which lost 6 bases and 5 bases, there was a span of 18 bases. Germline V gene sequence: CDR1 MNHNS, CDR2 SASEGT. The CDR3 is made up of 15 amino acids. The CDR3 loop is CASRGEKGGGDTQYF. DNA of the CDR3: TGTGCCAGCAGGGGTGAGAAAGGGGGTGGAGATACGCAGTATTTT.

This clonotype came up a few times. The chain couples TRBV13 to TRBJ2-1; D is unclear. V was cut by 4 bases and J by 0 bases, with 16 bases left in between. The CDR3 has 17 residues. Germline-derived CDR1 and CDR2 are PRHDT and FYEKMQ (reference sequence). The CDR3 here is CASSSINDWSSYNEQFF. CDR3 sequence (DNA): TGTGCCAGCAGCTCCATAAACGACTGGAGCTCCTACAATGAGCAGTTCTTC. Looking up the rest from reference TRBV13 and TRBJ2-1 gives the full variable domain: AAGVIQSPRHLIKEKRETATLKCYPIPRHDTVYWYQQGPGQDPQFLISFYEKMQSDKGSIPDRFSAQQFSDYHSELNMSSLELGDSALYFCASSSINDWSSYNEQFFGPGTRLTVL.

The rearrangement uses TRBV7-2 and TRBJ2-2; 9 bases match TRBD1. CDR3 length equals 15 residues. The J segment lost 3 bases and the V segment lost 8 bases, leaving 7 bases of the junction unmatched. CDR1 is SGHTA, CDR2 FQGNSA, per germline. The CDR3 protein is CASGHRDRDTGELFF. Written as DNA, the CDR3 is TGTGCCAGCGGCCACCGGGACAGGGACACCGGGGAGCTGTTTTTT.

This clonotype was counted ten times or more. V usage is TRBV28 and J usage is TRBJ2-4, with D possibly being TRBD2 (6 bases). There are 15 residues in the CDR3. Germline V gene lookup returns CDR1 MDHEN and CDR2 SYDVKM. With 7 bases removed from V and 2 bases from J, the gap between germline ends came to 15 bases. This CDR3 is CASTPGDLTKNIQYF. The CDR3 nucleotides read TGTGCCAGCACACCGGGGGATTTGACCAAAAACATTCAGTACTTC.

The chain has TRBV3-1 and TRBJ1-1, with D hard to call. Per the germline V gene, CDR1 is LGHDT and CDR2 is YNNKEL (reference sequence). There are 16 residues in the CDR3. The V and J ends lost 0 bases and 1 base respectively, with 12 bases between them. The CDR3 DNA is TGTGCCAGCAGCCAAGACGCCCGGGGTACGAACACTGAAGCTTTCTTT. Protein: CASSQDARGTNTEAFF. Full variable domain (missing parts from reference TRBV3-1 and TRBJ1-1): DTAVSQTPKYLVTQMGNDKSIKCEQNLGHDTMYWYKQDSKKFLKIMFSYNNKELIINETVPNRFSPKSPDKAHLNLHINSLELGDSAVYFCASSQDARGTNTEAFFGQGTRLTVV.